This T cell receptor (beta chain) was sequenced for a study of blood T cell repertoires in COVID-19. Germline-derived CDR1 and CDR2 are SEHNR and FQNEAQ (reference sequence). The V end lost 4 bases, the J end lost 2 bases, and 22 bases lay between the germline ends. The CDR3 consists of 18 residues. Clones were read by immunoSEQ multiplex PCR, and TCRdb kept only the in-frame ones, dropping some. The sample contains 200,000 or so clones, about 91% of which appear only once. Residents of 20 to 25 US areas, aged about 18 to 95 years, made up the participants. Cohort placement rested on clinical history that participants reported themselves.

This TCR was sampled from a woman in her thirties or forties with acute COVID-19. The chain combines TRBV7-9 with TRBJ2-3; D is perhaps TRBD2 (5 bases). The sequenced material came from PBMCs or T cells enriched from blood (not recorded which). The CDR3 nucleotides are TGTGCCAGCAGCTCCAGGACTCAGGCTGTTACGAACACAGATACGCAGTATTTT. It specifies CASSSRTQAVTNTDTQYF.